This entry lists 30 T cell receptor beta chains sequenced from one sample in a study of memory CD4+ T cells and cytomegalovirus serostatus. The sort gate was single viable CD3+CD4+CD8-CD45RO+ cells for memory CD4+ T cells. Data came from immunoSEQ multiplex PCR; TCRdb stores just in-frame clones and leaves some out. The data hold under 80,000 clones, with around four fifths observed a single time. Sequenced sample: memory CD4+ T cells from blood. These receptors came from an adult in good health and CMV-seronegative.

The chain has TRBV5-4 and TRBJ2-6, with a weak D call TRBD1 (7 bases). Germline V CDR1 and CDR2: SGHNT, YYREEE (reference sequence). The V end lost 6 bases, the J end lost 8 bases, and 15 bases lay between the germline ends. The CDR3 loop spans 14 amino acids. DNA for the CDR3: TGTGCCAGCACCACAGGGGCGGGAACCAACGTCCTGACTTTC. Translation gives CASTTGAGTNVLTF.

The CDR3 is CASSLVGTSGGNEQFF. In nucleotides, the CDR3 is TGCGCCAGCAGCTTGGTTGGGACTAGCGGGGGCAATGAGCAGTTCTTC. This chain connects TRBV5-1 to TRBJ2-1; TRBD2 matches 14 bases. This CDR3 spans 16 amino acids. Germline CDR1 reads SGHRS; CDR2 reads YFSETQ. V lost 0 bases to trimming and J lost 6 bases; unmatched junction nucleotides: 2.

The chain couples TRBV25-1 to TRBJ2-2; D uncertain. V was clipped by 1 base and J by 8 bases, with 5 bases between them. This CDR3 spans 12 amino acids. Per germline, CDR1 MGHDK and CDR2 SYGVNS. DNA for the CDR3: TGTGCCAGCAGTGAATTCGGTGGGGAGCTGTTTTTT. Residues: CASSEFGGELFF.

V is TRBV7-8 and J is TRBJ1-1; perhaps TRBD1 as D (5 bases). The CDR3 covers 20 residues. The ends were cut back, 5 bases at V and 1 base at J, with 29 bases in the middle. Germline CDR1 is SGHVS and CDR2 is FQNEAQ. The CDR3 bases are TGTGCCAGCAGCGGGTCTCGGGTCTGGGGGAGACGGAAGGCGAACACTGAAGCTTTCTTT. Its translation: CASSGSRVWGRRKANTEAFF.

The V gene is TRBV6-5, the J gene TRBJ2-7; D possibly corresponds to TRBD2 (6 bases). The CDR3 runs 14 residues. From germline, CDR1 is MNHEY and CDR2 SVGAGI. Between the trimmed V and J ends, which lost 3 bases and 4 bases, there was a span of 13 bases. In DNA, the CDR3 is TGTGCCAGCAGTTATCGGGGGATTGGTTACGAGCAGTACTTC. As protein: CASSYRGIGYEQYF.

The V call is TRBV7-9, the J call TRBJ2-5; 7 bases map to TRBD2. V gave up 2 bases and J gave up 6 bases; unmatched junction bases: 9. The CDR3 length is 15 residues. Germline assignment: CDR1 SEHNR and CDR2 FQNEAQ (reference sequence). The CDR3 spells CASSLPQGAGKTQYF. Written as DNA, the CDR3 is TGTGCCAGCAGCTTACCCCAGGGAGCGGGGAAGACCCAGTACTTC.

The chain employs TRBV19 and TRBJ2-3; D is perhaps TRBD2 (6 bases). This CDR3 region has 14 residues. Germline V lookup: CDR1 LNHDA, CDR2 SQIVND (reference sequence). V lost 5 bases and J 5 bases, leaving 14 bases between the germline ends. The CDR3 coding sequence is TGTGCCAGTAGTCCGGAGGGCTCGAAAGATACGCAGTATTTT. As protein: CASSPEGSKDTQYF.

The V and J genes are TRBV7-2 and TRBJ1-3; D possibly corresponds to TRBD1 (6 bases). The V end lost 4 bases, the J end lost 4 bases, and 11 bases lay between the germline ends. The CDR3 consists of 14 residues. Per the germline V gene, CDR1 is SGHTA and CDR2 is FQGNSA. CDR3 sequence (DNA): TGTGCCAGCAGCTGGGGCGGGGGCGGAAACACCATATATTTT. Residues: CASSWGGGGNTIYF.

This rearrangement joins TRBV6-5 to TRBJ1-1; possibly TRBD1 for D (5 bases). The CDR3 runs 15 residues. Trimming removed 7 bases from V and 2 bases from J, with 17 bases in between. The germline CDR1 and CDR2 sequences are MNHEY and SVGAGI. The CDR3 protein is CASTSKGTANTEAFF. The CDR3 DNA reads TGTGCCAGCACTTCCAAAGGGACGGCCAACACTGAAGCTTTCTTT.

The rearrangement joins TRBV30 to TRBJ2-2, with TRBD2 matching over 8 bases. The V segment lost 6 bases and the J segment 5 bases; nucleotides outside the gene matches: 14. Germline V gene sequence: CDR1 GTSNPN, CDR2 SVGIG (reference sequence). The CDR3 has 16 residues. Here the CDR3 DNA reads TGTGCCTGCCCGGGAGAGGTAGCGGGGAGTACCGGGGAGCTGTTTTTT. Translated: CACPGEVAGSTGELFF.

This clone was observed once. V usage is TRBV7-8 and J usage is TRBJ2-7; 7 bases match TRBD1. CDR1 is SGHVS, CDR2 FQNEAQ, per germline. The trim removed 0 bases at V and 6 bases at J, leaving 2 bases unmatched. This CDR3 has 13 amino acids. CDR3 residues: CASSLARDSEQYF. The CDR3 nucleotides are TGTGCCAGCAGCTTAGCCCGGGACAGCGAGCAGTACTTC.

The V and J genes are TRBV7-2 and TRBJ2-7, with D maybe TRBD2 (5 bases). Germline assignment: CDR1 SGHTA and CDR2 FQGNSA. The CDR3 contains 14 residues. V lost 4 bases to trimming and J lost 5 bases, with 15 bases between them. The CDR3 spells CASSYGRGSHEQYF. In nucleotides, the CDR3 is TGTGCCAGCAGCTATGGCCGGGGATCCCACGAGCAGTACTTC.

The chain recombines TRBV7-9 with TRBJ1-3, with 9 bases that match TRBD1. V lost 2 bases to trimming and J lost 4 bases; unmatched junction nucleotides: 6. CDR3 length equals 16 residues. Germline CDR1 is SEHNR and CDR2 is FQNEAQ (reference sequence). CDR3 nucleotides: TGTGCCAGCAGCTTAACCGGGACAGGGCGCGGAAACACCATATATTTT. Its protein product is CASSLTGTGRGNTIYF.

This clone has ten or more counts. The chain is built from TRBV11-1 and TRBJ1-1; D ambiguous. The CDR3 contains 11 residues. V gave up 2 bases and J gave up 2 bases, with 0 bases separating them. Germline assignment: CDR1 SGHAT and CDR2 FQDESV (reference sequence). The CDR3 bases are TGTGCCAGCAGCTTAAACACTGAAGCTTTCTTT. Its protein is CASSLNTEAFF.

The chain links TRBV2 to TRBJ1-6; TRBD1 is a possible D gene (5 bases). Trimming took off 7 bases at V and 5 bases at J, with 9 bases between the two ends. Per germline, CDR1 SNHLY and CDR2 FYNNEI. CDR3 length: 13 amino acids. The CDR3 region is CASTRENNSPLHF. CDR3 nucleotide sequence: TGTGCCAGCACCAGGGAGAATAATTCACCCCTCCACTTT.

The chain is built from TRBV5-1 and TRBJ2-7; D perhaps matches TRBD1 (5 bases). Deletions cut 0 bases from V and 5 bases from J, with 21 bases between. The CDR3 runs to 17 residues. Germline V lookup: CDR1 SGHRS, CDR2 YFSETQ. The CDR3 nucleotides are TGCGCCAGCAGCTTGGAAGCGCGGACATTACTGAAACACGAGCAGTACTTC. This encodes CASSLEARTLLKHEQYF.

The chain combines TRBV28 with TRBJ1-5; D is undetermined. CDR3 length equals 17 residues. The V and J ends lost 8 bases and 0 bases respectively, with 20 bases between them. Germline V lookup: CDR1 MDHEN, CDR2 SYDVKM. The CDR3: CASGPGRAFYSNQPQHF. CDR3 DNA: TGTGCCAGCGGCCCGGGGAGGGCGTTCTATAGCAATCAGCCCCAGCATTTT.

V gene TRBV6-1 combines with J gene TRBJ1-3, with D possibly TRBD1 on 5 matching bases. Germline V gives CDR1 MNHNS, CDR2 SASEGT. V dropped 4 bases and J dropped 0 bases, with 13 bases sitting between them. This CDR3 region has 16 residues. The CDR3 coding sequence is TGTGCCAGCAGTGGTGGTTCCGGGGCCTCTGGAAACACCATATATTTT. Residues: CASSGGSGASGNTIYF.

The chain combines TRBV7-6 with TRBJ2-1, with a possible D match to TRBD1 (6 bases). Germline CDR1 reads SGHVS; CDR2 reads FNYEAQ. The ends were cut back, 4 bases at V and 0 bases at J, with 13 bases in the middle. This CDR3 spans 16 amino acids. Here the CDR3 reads CASSSLTGNSYNEQFF. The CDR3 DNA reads TGTGCCAGCAGCTCCTTAACAGGGAACTCCTACAATGAGCAGTTCTTC.

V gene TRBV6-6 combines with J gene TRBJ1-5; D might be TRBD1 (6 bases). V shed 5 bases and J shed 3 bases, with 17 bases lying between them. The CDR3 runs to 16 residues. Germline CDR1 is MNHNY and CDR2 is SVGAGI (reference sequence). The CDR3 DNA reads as TGTGCCAGCAGTAAGGCAGGGGCAGGGCTCAATCAGCCCCAGCATTTT. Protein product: CASSKAGAGLNQPQHF.

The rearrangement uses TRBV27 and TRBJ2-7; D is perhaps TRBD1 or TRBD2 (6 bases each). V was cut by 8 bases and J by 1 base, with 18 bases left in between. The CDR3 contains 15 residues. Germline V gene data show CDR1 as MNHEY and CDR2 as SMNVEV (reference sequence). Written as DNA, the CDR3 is TGTGCCAGCCGGGGCTGGGGGCGGGGTTCCTACGAGCAGTACTTC. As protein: CASRGWGRGSYEQYF.

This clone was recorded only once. In DNA form, the CDR3 reads TGTGCCAGCTCGCGGGGGGGCCACGAGCAGTACTTC. Translated: CASSRGGHEQYF. This rearrangement joins TRBV18 to TRBJ2-7; TRBD2 matches at 9 bases. Looked up from germline, CDR1 is KGHSH and CDR2 is LQKENI. This CDR3 is built from 12 residues. V gave up 6 bases and J gave up 5 bases; unmatched junction bases: 2.

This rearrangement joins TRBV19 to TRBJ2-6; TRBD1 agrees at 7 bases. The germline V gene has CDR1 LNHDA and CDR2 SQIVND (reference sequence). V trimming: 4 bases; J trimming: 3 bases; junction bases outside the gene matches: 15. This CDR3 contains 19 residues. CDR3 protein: CASSTPAQTGWYGANVLTF. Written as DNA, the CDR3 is TGTGCCAGTAGTACGCCTGCCCAGACAGGGTGGTATGGGGCCAACGTCCTGACTTTC.

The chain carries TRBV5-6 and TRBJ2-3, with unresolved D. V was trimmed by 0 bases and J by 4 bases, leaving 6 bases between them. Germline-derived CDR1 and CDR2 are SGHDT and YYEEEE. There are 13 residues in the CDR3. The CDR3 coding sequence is TGTGCCAGCAGCTTGGCCGGTGCAGATACGCAGTATTTT. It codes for CASSLAGADTQYF.

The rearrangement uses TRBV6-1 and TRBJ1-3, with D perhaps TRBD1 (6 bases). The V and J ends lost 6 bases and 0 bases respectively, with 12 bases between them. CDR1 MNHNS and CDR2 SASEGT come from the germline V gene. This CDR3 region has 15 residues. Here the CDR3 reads CASSETGGSGNTIYF. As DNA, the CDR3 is TGTGCCAGCAGCGAGACAGGCGGCTCTGGAAACACCATATATTTT.

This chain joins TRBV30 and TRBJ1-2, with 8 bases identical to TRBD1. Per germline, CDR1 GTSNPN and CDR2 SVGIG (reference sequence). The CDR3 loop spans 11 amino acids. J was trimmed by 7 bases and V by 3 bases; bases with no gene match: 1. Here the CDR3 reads CAWSDRGGYTF. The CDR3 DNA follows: TGTGCCTGGAGCGACAGGGGTGGCTACACCTTC.

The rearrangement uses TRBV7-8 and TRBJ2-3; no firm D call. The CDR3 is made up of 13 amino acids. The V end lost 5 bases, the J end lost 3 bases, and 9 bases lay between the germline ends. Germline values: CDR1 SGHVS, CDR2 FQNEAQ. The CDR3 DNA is TGTGCCAGCAGCACGGGCCGGACAGATACGCAGTATTTT. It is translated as CASSTGRTDTQYF.

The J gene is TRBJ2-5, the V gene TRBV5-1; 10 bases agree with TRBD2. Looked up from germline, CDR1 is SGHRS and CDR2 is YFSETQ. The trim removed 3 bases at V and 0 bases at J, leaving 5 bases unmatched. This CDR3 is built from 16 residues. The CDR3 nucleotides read TGCGCCAGCAGCTCCGGACTAGCGGTGTACCAAGAGACCCAGTACTTC. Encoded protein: CASSSGLAVYQETQYF.

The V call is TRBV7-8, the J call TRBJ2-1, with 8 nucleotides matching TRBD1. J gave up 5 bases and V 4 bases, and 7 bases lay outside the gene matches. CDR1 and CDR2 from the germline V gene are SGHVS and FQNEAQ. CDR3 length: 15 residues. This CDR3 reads CASSSGVTGDNEQFF. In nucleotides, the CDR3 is TGTGCCAGCAGCTCGGGGGTGACAGGGGACAATGAGCAGTTCTTC. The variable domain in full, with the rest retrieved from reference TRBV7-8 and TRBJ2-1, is GAGVSQSPRYKVAKRGQDVALRCDPISGHVSLFWYQQALGQGPEFLTYFQNEAQLDKSGLPSDRFFAERPEGSVSTLKIQRTQQEDSAVYLCASSSGVTGDNEQFFGPGTRLTVL.

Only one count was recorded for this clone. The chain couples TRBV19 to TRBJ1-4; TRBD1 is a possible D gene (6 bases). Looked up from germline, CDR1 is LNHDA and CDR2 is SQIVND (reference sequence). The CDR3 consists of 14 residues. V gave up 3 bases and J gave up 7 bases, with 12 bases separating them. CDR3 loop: CASSIREDSEKLFF. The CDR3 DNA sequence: TGTGCCAGTAGTATTCGGGAGGACAGTGAAAAACTGTTTTTT.